The rows below give T cell receptor beta chains drawn from one sample of a study of identical twins. TCRdb ran MiXCR on the 5' RACE reads and lists one entry per CDR3 protein. The sample holds more than 200,000 distinct CDR3 sequences; roughly an eighth are singletons and the top ten take approximately 9.3%. Sequences were obtained from memory (CD45RO+) T cells sorted from blood. Receptors originate from a woman younger than 30 in good health. Each CDR3 is given with its conserved first and last residue. Fields, in order: V gene, CDR3 protein.

v_gene: TRBV5-1
CDR3aa: CASSLAAANYGYTF

v_gene: TRBV20-1
CDR3aa: CSAEDSGANVLTF

v_gene: TRBV5-4
CDR3aa: CAMGPEGGELFF

v_gene: TRBV11-2
CDR3aa: CASSSTTYNEQFF

v_gene: TRBV5-1
CDR3aa: CASSWGDAEGTNIQYF

v_gene: TRBV12-3/TRBV12-4
CDR3aa: CASSYQRETQYF

v_gene: TRBV4-1
CDR3aa: CASSHRDPGYNEQFF

v_gene: TRBV7-3
CDR3aa: CASSPTDTGELFF

v_gene: TRBV7-9
CDR3aa: CASSSSNSGPRDTQYF

v_gene: TRBV7-8
CDR3aa: CASSPAPLAGNPSTDTQYF

v_gene: TRBV7-2
CDR3aa: CASSERGVDTDTQYF

v_gene: TRBV10-3
CDR3aa: CAISESQGHYEQYF

v_gene: TRBV15
CDR3aa: CATSGTGPYEKLFF

v_gene: TRBV7-8
CDR3aa: CASSSTLEQYF

v_gene: TRBV18
CDR3aa: CASSLQGYTDTQYF

v_gene: TRBV5-1
CDR3aa: CASSLAVIGLIRSGENQETQYF

v_gene: TRBV29-1
CDR3aa: CSVCPTGYEQYF

v_gene: TRBV12-3/TRBV12-4
CDR3aa: CASSFVGTRTGELFF

v_gene: TRBV3-1
CDR3aa: CASSQNAQYEQYF

v_gene: TRBV12-3/TRBV12-4
CDR3aa: CASSRLRTLAEAFF

v_gene: TRBV20-1
CDR3aa: CSATDGNTEAFF

v_gene: TRBV12-3/TRBV12-4
CDR3aa: CASSPTGVGYTF

v_gene: TRBV5-1
CDR3aa: CASSSGQLLTEAFF

v_gene: TRBV20-1
CDR3aa: CSATIAGKETQYF

v_gene: TRBV12-3/TRBV12-4
CDR3aa: CASGRGHEQFF

v_gene: TRBV5-1
CDR3aa: CASRSPDHPTSNYGYTF

v_gene: TRBV20-1
CDR3aa: CSARRQTTNEKLFF

v_gene: TRBV20-1
CDR3aa: CSATIDSSYGYTF

v_gene: TRBV5-6
CDR3aa: CASSPEGTRQGRTDTQYF

v_gene: TRBV20-1
CDR3aa: CSASFRDYGYTF

v_gene: TRBV29-1
CDR3aa: CSVVTSWETQYF

v_gene: TRBV18
CDR3aa: CPSSPDSNSNQPQHF

v_gene: TRBV20-1
CDR3aa: CCARLATSGANNEQFF

v_gene: TRBV20-1
CDR3aa: CSARSEANTEAFF

v_gene: TRBV2
CDR3aa: CASSEALAVGNQPQHF

v_gene: TRBV12-3/TRBV12-4
CDR3aa: CASSATPGIETQYF

v_gene: TRBV6-5
CDR3aa: CASSYLRSERTEAFF

v_gene: TRBV27
CDR3aa: CASTSKGRLGNEQFF

v_gene: TRBV9
CDR3aa: CASSVLAGERDIQYF

v_gene: TRBV10-3
CDR3aa: CAISVRRETYNEQFF

v_gene: TRBV7-2
CDR3aa: CASSSGLAVTDTQYF

v_gene: TRBV24-1
CDR3aa: CATSDFGDTQYF

v_gene: TRBV20-1
CDR3aa: CSARDQLGPTDTQYF

v_gene: TRBV20-1
CDR3aa: CSARALRTSGGVEQYF

v_gene: TRBV12-3/TRBV12-4
CDR3aa: CASKGTAYGYTF

v_gene: TRBV11-3
CDR3aa: CASSFTRGEQYF